The next 26 T cell receptor beta chains were all read from a single sample in a study of cytomegalovirus exposure and HLA in healthy donors. The PCR contained 60 Vbeta and 13 Jbeta primers. Measured with immunoSEQ multiplex PCR; TCRdb has only the in-frame clones, and not every one. The repertoire has approximately 130,000 clones, around 83% of them found once; the top ten carry about 7.4%. The specimen was PBMCs. These receptors all come from a woman between 50 and 59 years old in good health and CMV-seropositive.

The CDR3 coding sequence is TGTGCCAGCAGCTTAGGGTGGGGGGGTCCTCAGCCCCAGCATTTT. Translated: CASSLGWGGPQPQHF. The rearrangement links TRBV7-9 to TRBJ1-5, with a tentative D call TRBD1 (5 bases). Germline V gene sequence: CDR1 SEHNR, CDR2 FQNEAQ (reference sequence). The CDR3 is 15 residues long. V lost 1 base, J lost 6 bases, and 13 bases lay in between.

The chain couples TRBV30 to TRBJ1-1; D not resolved. Trimming took 0 bases from V and 4 from J, leaving 9 bases between them. Germline-derived CDR1 and CDR2 are GTSNPN and SVGIG (reference sequence). The CDR3 is made up of 13 amino acids. CDR3: CAWSVSTGTEAFF. CDR3 nucleotides: TGTGCCTGGAGTGTATCCACTGGCACTGAAGCTTTCTTT.

The rearrangement joins TRBV7-3 to TRBJ2-1; D remains ambiguous. The CDR3 has 14 residues. Trimming pared 0 bases from V and 5 bases from J, leaving 8 bases between. In germline, CDR1 is SGHTA, CDR2 FQGTGA. The CDR3 region is CASSLTAVDNEQFF. DNA of the CDR3: TGTGCCAGCAGCTTAACTGCAGTGGACAATGAGCAGTTCTTC.

This sequence joins TRBV19 and TRBJ1-6; D unresolved. This CDR3 comprises 14 residues. Germline V CDR1 and CDR2: LNHDA, SQIVND (reference sequence). Deletions cut 0 bases from V and 7 bases from J, with 7 bases between. CDR3: CASSIETGNSPLHF. The CDR3 DNA reads TGTGCCAGTAGTATAGAAACCGGGAATTCACCCCTCCACTTT.

The genes are TRBV13 and TRBJ2-7; the match to TRBD2 covers 8 bases. This CDR3 is 14 amino acids long. V dropped 3 bases and J dropped 4; count of bases not matched to a gene: 5. Germline V gene data show CDR1 as PRHDT and CDR2 as FYEKMQ (reference sequence). DNA for the CDR3: TGTGCCAGCAGCTTTACTAGCGGTCTATACGAGCAGTACTTC. This translates into CASSFTSGLYEQYF.

The genes are TRBV15 and TRBJ2-3; TRBD2 is a possible D gene (5 bases). V dropped 4 bases and J dropped 4 bases, with 9 bases sitting between them. Germline loops: CDR1 LNHNV, CDR2 YYDKDF (reference sequence). The CDR3 length is 13 residues. The CDR3 DNA sequence: TGTGCCACCAGCATAAACGGGGCAGATACGCAGTATTTT. It encodes CATSINGADTQYF. The complete variable domain, with remaining parts taken from reference TRBV15 and TRBJ2-3, reads DAMVIQNPRYQVTQFGKPVTLSCSQTLNHNVMYWYQQKSSQAPKLLFHYYDKDFNNEADTPDNFQSRRPNTSFCFLDIRSPGLGDTAMYLCATSINGADTQYFGPGTRLTVL.

The chain is built from TRBV9 and TRBJ2-3, with 9 bases matching TRBD2. Germline V gene sequence: CDR1 SGDLS, CDR2 YYNGEE. This CDR3 comprises 17 residues. V lost 3 bases and J lost 2; bases outside the gene matches: 10. CDR3 sequence reads: CASSERGAPLYTDTQYF. The DNA for the CDR3 is TGTGCCAGCAGCGAGCGGGGGGCTCCTCTATACACAGATACGCAGTATTTT.

The genes are TRBV15 and TRBJ1-1, with 8 bases fitting TRBD1. There are 14 residues in the CDR3. J gave up 3 bases and V 6 bases, and 6 bases lay outside the gene matches. Per the germline V gene, CDR1 is LNHNV and CDR2 is YYDKDF (reference sequence). CDR3 in amino acids: CATRRDRPYTEAFF. The DNA for the CDR3 is TGTGCCACCAGAAGGGACAGGCCGTACACTGAAGCTTTCTTT.

The chain employs TRBV7-8 and TRBJ1-2, with TRBD1 identical over 8 bases. The germline CDR1 and CDR2 sequences are SGHVS and FQNEAQ. The CDR3 contains 18 residues. The V segment lost 5 bases and the J segment 5 bases; nucleotides outside the gene matches: 19. CDR3 sequence reads: CASSADRERPPHRYGYTF. In DNA, the CDR3 is TGTGCCAGCAGCGCGGACAGGGAAAGACCCCCACATCGGTATGGCTACACCTTC.

The chain combines TRBV2 with TRBJ2-2, with D hard to call. Trimming pared 5 bases from V and 2 bases from J, leaving 6 bases between. CDR1 and CDR2 (germline): SNHLY, FYNNEI. CDR3 length: 13 amino acids. In DNA form, the CDR3 reads TGTGCCAGCAGTCTTTATAACACCGGGGAGCTGTTTTTT. Protein product: CASSLYNTGELFF.

Only one count was recorded for this clone. The chain links TRBV7-9 to TRBJ2-5; TRBD2 is a possible D gene (5 bases). This CDR3 region has 13 residues. Germline CDR1 and CDR2: SEHNR and FQNEAQ (reference sequence). Trimming took 1 base from V and 7 from J, leaving 10 bases between them. Here the CDR3 reads CASSLGSAGTQYF. CDR3 coding DNA: TGTGCCAGCAGCTTAGGGTCGGCGGGGACCCAGTACTTC.

The chain uses TRBV7-2 and TRBJ1-5; no clear D gene. The CDR3 runs 15 residues. V dropped 1 base and J dropped 1 base, with 8 bases sitting between them. Germline V gene data show CDR1 as SGHTA and CDR2 as FQGNSA. CDR3 nucleotide sequence: TGTGCCAGCAGCTTAGGAGAGAGAAGCAATCAGCCCCAGCATTTT. This sequence encodes CASSLGERSNQPQHF.

This clone has just a few counts. V and J are TRBV9 and TRBJ1-5; possible D gene TRBD1, 5 bases. V lost 1 base to trimming and J lost 7 bases, with 9 bases between them. Looked up from germline, CDR1 is SGDLS and CDR2 is YYNGEE. The CDR3 consists of 13 residues. In nucleotides, the CDR3 is TGTGCCAGCAGCGTATCGCAGGGACAGCCCCAGCATTTT. It specifies CASSVSQGQPQHF.

The chain has TRBV9 and TRBJ1-3; possible D gene TRBD1, 6 bases. Germline values: CDR1 SGDLS, CDR2 YYNGEE. Between the trimmed V and J ends, which lost 2 bases and 4 bases, there was a span of 10 bases. This CDR3 has 14 amino acids. This chain's CDR3 is CASSVQGSGNTIYF. Written as DNA, the CDR3 is TGTGCCAGCAGCGTCCAGGGGTCGGGAAACACCATATATTTT.

The chain uses TRBV19 and TRBJ2-1; possibly TRBD2 for D (5 bases). Germline CDR1 reads LNHDA; CDR2 reads SQIVND (reference sequence). The V gene lost 6 bases and the J gene lost 13 bases, with 22 bases spanning the gap. CDR3 size: 14 residues. CDR3: CASSPKRYNEEQFF. For the CDR3, the DNA is TGTGCCAGTAGCCCCAAGCGGTACAATGAAGAACAGTTCTTC.

A single count supports this clone. This chain connects TRBV15 to TRBJ1-1; TRBD1 aligns across 8 bases. The germline CDR1 and CDR2 sequences are LNHNV and YYDKDF (reference sequence). This CDR3 comprises 16 residues. The trim removed 0 bases at V and 5 bases at J, leaving 8 bases unmatched. CDR3 sequence reads: CATSRDRTGRETEAFF. CDR3 coding DNA: TGTGCCACCAGCAGAGATCGGACAGGGAGGGAGACTGAAGCTTTCTTT. Together with reference TRBV15 and TRBJ1-1, the CDR3 gives the full variable domain: DAMVIQNPRYQVTQFGKPVTLSCSQTLNHNVMYWYQQKSSQAPKLLFHYYDKDFNNEADTPDNFQSRRPNTSFCFLDIRSPGLGDTAMYLCATSRDRTGRETEAFFGQGTRLTVV.

The chain combines TRBV10-3 with TRBJ1-1; D is unclear. Germline CDR1 and CDR2: ENHRY and SYGVKD. The CDR3 covers 12 residues. V lost 5 bases to trimming and J lost 5 bases, with 9 bases between them. The CDR3 loop reads CAISPDLTEAFF. As DNA, the CDR3 is TGTGCCATCAGTCCGGACTTAACTGAAGCTTTCTTT.

The genes are TRBV27 and TRBJ2-1, with 10 nucleotides matching TRBD2. This CDR3 region has 15 residues. With 8 bases clipped from V and 7 bases from J, the junction kept 11 bases outside the gene matches. CDR1 MNHEY and CDR2 SMNVEV come from the germline V gene (reference sequence). The CDR3 is CASGWGSGRGNEQFF. In DNA form, the CDR3 reads TGTGCCAGCGGGTGGGGGAGCGGGAGGGGAAATGAGCAGTTCTTC.

This clone was picked up one time. This chain links TRBV28 with TRBJ2-6; no firm D call. CDR1 MDHEN and CDR2 SYDVKM come from the germline V gene. This CDR3 contains 14 residues. V lost 8 bases and J lost 5, with 13 bases in between. The CDR3 is CASLDTSRANVLTF. CDR3 DNA: TGTGCCAGCCTCGACACCTCAAGGGCCAACGTCCTGACTTTC.

This rearrangement joins TRBV5-4 to TRBJ2-5, with D tentatively TRBD2 (7 bases). CDR3 length: 15 amino acids. Germline assignment: CDR1 SGHNT and CDR2 YYREEE (reference sequence). The ends were cut back, 4 bases at V and 4 bases at J, with 17 bases in the middle. The CDR3 is CASSLGGGGRETQYF. In DNA form, the CDR3 reads TGTGCCAGCAGCCTGGGAGGGGGGGGGAGAGAGACCCAGTACTTC.

The CDR3 nucleotides read TGTGCCAGCAGCTTAGTGGCGGGGAGCACAGATACGCAGTATTTT. Its translation: CASSLVAGSTDTQYF. The chain carries TRBV7-9 and TRBJ2-3, with D perhaps TRBD2 (6 bases). Germline V lookup: CDR1 SEHNR, CDR2 FQNEAQ (reference sequence). The CDR3 has 15 residues. V dropped 1 base and J dropped 0 bases, with 8 bases sitting between them.

This clone was recorded a few times. J is TRBJ2-5 and V is TRBV13; 14 nucleotides align to TRBD2. Germline V gene lookup returns CDR1 PRHDT and CDR2 FYEKMQ (reference sequence). The CDR3 is made up of 18 amino acids. V lost 5 bases, J lost 2 bases, and 10 bases stayed unmatched. The DNA for the CDR3 is TGTGCCAGCAGCCCCGGGACTAGCGGGAGCGGGGTACAAGAGACCCAGTACTTC. It yields the protein CASSPGTSGSGVQETQYF.

The V call is TRBV19, the J call TRBJ2-3; D is undetermined. The germline V gene encodes CDR1 LNHDA and CDR2 SQIVND (reference sequence). The CDR3 spans 15 residues. With 1 base removed from V and 6 bases from J, the gap between germline ends came to 14 bases. The CDR3 DNA sequence: TGTGCCAGTAGTATAGCCCAAATCGGGTCGGATACGCAGTATTTT. It translates to CASSIAQIGSDTQYF.

The chain employs TRBV6-5 and TRBJ1-4; possible D gene TRBD1, 5 bases. The CDR3 contains 15 residues. Germline CDR1 MNHEY, CDR2 SVGAGI. Trimming cost V 0 bases and J 8 bases, with 13 bases left between them. This CDR3 reads CASSYSGRGWEKLFF. The CDR3 nucleotides are TGTGCCAGCAGTTACTCTGGGAGGGGATGGGAAAAACTGTTTTTT.

V is TRBV7-2 and J is TRBJ1-2; the D is unclear. The germline V and J ends were trimmed by 3 bases and 8 bases, with 10 bases remaining between them. This CDR3 has 12 residues. Germline loops: CDR1 SGHTA, CDR2 FQGNSA. CDR3 bases: TGTGCCAGCAGCTTCGAGGGATGGGGCTACACCTTC. Translation: CASSFEGWGYTF. Drawing the rest from reference TRBV7-2 and TRBJ1-2, the complete variable domain is GAGVSQSPSNKVTEKGKDVELRCDPISGHTALYWYRQSLGQGLEFLIYFQGNSAPDKSGLPSDRFSAERTGGSVSTLTIQRTQQEDSAVYLCASSFEGWGYTFGSGTRLTVV.

V gene TRBV19 combines with J gene TRBJ1-2; D may be TRBD1 (6 bases). V was trimmed by 7 bases and J by 8 bases, leaving 26 bases between them. The length of the CDR3 is 16 residues. From germline, CDR1 is LNHDA and CDR2 SQIVND (reference sequence). The CDR3 coding sequence is TGTGCCAGTACCCCTCGGGGAGTCAGGGGAGTTCAGGGCTACACCTTC. Its protein is CASTPRGVRGVQGYTF.